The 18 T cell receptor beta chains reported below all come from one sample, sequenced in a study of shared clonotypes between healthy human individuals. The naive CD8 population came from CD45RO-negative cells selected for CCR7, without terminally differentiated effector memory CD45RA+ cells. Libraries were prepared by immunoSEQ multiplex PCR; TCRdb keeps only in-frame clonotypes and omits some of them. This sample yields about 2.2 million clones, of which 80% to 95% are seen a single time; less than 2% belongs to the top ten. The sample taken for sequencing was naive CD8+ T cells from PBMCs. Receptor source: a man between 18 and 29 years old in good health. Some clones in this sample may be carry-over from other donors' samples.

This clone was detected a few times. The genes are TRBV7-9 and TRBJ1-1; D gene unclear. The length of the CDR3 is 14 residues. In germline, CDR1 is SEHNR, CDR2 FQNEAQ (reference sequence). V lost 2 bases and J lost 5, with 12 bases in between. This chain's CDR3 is CASSLRLPGTEAFF. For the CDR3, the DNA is TGTGCCAGCAGCTTACGCCTCCCTGGGACTGAAGCTTTCTTT.

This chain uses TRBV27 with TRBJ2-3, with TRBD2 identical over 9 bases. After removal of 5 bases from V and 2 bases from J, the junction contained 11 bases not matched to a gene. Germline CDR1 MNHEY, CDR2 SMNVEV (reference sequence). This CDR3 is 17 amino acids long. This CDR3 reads CASSPELTSGNTDTQYF. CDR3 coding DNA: TGTGCCAGCAGTCCCGAATTGACTAGCGGCAACACAGATACGCAGTATTTT.

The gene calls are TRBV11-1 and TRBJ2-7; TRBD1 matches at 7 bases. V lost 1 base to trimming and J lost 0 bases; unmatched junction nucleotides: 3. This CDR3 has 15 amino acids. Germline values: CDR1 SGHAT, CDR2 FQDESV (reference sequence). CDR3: CASSLDWDSSYEQYF. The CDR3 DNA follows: TGTGCCAGCAGCTTAGATTGGGACAGCTCCTACGAGCAGTACTTC.

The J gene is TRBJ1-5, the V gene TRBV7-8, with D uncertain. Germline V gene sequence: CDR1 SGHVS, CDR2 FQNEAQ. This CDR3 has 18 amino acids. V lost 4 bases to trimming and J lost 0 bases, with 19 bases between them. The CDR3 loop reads CASSSTGNVGYSNQPQHF. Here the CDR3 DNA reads TGTGCCAGCAGCTCGACCGGCAATGTTGGGTATAGCAATCAGCCCCAGCATTTT.

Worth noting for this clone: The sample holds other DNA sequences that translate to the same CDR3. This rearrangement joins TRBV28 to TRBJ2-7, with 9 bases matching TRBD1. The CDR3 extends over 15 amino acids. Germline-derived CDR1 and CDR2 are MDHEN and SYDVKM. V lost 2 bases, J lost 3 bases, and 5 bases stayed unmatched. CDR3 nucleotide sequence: TGTGCCAGCAGTTTACCGGGGACAGGGAGCTACGAGCAGTACTTC. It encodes CASSLPGTGSYEQYF.

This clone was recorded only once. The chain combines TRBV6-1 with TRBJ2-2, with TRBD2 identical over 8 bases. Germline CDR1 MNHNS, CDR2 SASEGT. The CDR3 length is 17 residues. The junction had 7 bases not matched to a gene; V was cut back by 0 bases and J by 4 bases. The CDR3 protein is CASSEATSGRITGELFF. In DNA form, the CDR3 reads TGTGCCAGCAGTGAAGCAACAAGCGGGAGAATCACCGGGGAGCTGTTTTTT.

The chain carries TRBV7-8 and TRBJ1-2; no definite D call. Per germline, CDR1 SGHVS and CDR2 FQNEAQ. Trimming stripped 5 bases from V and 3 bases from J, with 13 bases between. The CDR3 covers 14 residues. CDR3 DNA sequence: TGTGCCAGCAGCCGCAGAGTGAGGGACTATGGCTACACCTTC. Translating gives CASSRRVRDYGYTF.

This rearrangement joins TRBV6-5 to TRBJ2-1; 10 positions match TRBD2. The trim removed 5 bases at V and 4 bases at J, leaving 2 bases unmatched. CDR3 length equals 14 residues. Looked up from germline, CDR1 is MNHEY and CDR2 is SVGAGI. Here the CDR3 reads CASSLAGEYNEQFF. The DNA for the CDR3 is TGTGCCAGCAGTCTAGCGGGAGAGTACAATGAGCAGTTCTTC.

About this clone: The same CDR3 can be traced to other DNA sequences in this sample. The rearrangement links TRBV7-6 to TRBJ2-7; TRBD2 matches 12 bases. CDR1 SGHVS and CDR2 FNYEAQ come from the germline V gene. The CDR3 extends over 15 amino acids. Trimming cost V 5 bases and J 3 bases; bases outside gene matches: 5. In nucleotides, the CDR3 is TGTGCCAGCAGCCCTACGACTAGCGGGAGCTACGAGCAGTACTTC. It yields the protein CASSPTTSGSYEQYF.

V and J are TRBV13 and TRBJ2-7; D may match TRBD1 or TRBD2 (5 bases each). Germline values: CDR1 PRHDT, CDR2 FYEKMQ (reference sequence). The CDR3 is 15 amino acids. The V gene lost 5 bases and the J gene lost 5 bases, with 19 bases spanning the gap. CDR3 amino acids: CASSLGAGSGHEQYF. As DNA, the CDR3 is TGTGCCAGCAGCCTCGGGGCAGGATCGGGACACGAGCAGTACTTC. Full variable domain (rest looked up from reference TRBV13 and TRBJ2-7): AAGVIQSPRHLIKEKRETATLKCYPIPRHDTVYWYQQGPGQDPQFLISFYEKMQSDKGSIPDRFSAQQFSDYHSELNMSSLELGDSALYFCASSLGAGSGHEQYFGPGTRLTVT.

The CDR3 DNA follows: TGTGCCAGTAGTAAGGCCCGACGGTTCGACAACACTGAAGCTTTCTTT. Amino acid sequence: CASSKARRFDNTEAFF. V usage is TRBV19 and J usage is TRBJ1-1; D remains unclear. V lost 4 bases and J lost 2, with 17 bases in between. The CDR3 has 16 residues. Looked up from germline, CDR1 is LNHDA and CDR2 is SQIVND (reference sequence). Filled out from reference TRBV19 and TRBJ1-1, the complete variable domain reads DGGITQSPKYLFRKEGQNVTLSCEQNLNHDAMYWYRQDPGQGLRLIYYSQIVNDFQKGDIAEGYSVSREKKESFPLTVTSAQKNPTAFYLCASSKARRFDNTEAFFGQGTRLTVV.

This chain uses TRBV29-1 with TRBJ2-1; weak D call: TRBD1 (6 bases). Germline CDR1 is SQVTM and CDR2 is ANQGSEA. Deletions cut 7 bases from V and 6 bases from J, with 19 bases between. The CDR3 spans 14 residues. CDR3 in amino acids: CSAFSGVVSNEQFF. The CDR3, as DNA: TGCAGCGCGTTTTCAGGGGTTGTTTCCAATGAGCAGTTCTTC.

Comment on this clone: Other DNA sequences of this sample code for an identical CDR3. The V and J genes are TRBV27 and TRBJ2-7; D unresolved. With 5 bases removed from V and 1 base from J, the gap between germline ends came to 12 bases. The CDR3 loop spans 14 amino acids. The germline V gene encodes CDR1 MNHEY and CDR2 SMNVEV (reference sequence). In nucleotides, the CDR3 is TGTGCCAGCAGTCCTTGGGATACATCCTACGAGCAGTACTTC. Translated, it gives CASSPWDTSYEQYF.

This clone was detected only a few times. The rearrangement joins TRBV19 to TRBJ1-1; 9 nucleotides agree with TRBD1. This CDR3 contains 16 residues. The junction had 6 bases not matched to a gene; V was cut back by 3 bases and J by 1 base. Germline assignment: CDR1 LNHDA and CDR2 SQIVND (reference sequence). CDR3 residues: CASSIPVDRGNTEAFF. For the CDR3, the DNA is TGTGCCAGTAGTATCCCCGTGGACAGGGGGAACACTGAAGCTTTCTTT.

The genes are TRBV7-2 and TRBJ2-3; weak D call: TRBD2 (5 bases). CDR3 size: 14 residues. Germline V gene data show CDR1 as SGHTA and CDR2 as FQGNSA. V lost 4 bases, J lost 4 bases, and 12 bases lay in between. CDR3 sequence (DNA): TGTGCCAGCAGCTCCCAAACTAGGGCAGATACGCAGTATTTT. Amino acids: CASSSQTRADTQYF.

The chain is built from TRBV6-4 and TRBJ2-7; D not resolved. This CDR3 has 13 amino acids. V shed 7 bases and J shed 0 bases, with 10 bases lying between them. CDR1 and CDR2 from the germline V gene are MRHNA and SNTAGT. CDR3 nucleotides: TGTGCCAGCACACGGCATCCCTCCTACGAGCAGTACTTC. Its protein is CASTRHPSYEQYF.

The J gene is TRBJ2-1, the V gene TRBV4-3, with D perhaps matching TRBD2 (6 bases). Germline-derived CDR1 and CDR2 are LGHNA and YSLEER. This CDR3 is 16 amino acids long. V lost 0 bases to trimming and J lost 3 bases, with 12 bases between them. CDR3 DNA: TGCGCCAGCAGCCAAGATCGGGGGAGTTACTACAATGAGCAGTTCTTC. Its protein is CASSQDRGSYYNEQFF.

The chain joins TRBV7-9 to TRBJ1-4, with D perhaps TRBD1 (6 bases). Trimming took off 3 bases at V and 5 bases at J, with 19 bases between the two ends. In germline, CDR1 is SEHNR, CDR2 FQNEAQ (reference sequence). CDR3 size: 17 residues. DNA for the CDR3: TGTGCCAGCAGCTTGGTTCCCCGACAGGCCCAAAATGAAAAACTGTTTTTT. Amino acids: CASSLVPRQAQNEKLFF.